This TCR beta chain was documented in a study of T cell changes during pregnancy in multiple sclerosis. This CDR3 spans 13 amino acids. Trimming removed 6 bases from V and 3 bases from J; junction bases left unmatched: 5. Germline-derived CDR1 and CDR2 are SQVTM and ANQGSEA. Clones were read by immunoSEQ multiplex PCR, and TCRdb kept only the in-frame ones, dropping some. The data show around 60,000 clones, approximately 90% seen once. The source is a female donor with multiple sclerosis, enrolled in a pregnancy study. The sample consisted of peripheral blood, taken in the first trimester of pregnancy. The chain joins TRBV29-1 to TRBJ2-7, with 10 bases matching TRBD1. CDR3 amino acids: CSVGTGELYEQYF. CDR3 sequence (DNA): TGCAGCGTGGGGACAGGGGAACTCTACGAGCAGTACTTC.